A single sample gave rise to the 11 T cell receptor beta chains below, sequenced in a study of CD8+CD57+ T cells in acquired aplastic anemia. Genomic DNA, serving as template, underwent TCR beta VDJ and CDR3 profiling. TCRdb called the reads again in MiXCR, with one record for every CDR3 protein. The data contain fewer than 200,000 distinct CDR3 sequences, about 64% of them singletons. For sequencing, patients were chosen who had shown expansion of CD8+CD57+ cells by flow cytometry. The sequenced sample was sorted CD4+, CD8+, or CD8+CD57+ T cells (not recorded which) from PBMCs. Receptors were obtained from a human donor with aplastic anemia.

J is TRBJ2-5 and V is TRBV20-1; no clear D. Trimming took 1 base from V and 0 from J, leaving 6 bases between them. There are 13 residues in the CDR3. Germline V gene data show CDR1 as DFQATT and CDR2 as SNEGSKA (reference sequence). The CDR3 bases are TGCAGTGCTAGAGTGATGTACCAAGAGACCCAGTACTTC. Translated, it gives CSARVMYQETQYF.

The rearrangement uses TRBV2 and TRBJ1-1, with no clear D. Trimming stripped 3 bases from V and 12 bases from J, with 11 bases between. The germline V gene encodes CDR1 SNHLY and CDR2 FYNNEI. This CDR3 has 11 residues. The CDR3 reads CASSEAGRTFF. CDR3 bases: TGTGCCAGCAGTGAGGCCGGGCGGACTTTCTTT.

This clonotype occurred once. This sequence joins TRBV19 and TRBJ2-1; D not certain. Germline assignment: CDR1 LNHDA and CDR2 SQIVND (reference sequence). This CDR3 is 12 amino acids long. V shed 6 bases and J shed 6 bases, with 9 bases lying between them. The CDR3 DNA follows: TGTGCCAGTAGCGCCCAGTTCAATGAGCAGTTCTTC. Protein: CASSAQFNEQFF.

The CDR3: CAIRGDGRTYEQYF. The DNA of the CDR3 is TGTGCCATCAGGGGGGACGGTCGGACCTACGAGCAGTACTTC. The chain employs TRBV10-3 and TRBJ2-7; either TRBD1 or TRBD2 may supply D (5 bases each). The germline gives CDR1 ENHRY, CDR2 SYGVKD. The CDR3 covers 14 residues. The V end was cut by 6 bases, the J end by 2 bases, with 14 bases between.

The chain links TRBV9 to TRBJ1-6; no reliable D call. CDR3 length: 15 residues. Germline-derived CDR1 and CDR2 are SGDLS and YYNGEE. The V end was cut by 4 bases, the J end by 7 bases, with 15 bases between. The CDR3 protein is CASSTRAGGNSPLHF. Here the CDR3 DNA reads TGTGCCAGCAGCACGAGGGCCGGCGGGAATTCACCCCTCCACTTT.

The chain employs TRBV11-1 and TRBJ2-3; D not certain. Germline V CDR1 and CDR2: SGHAT, FQDESV (reference sequence). CDR3 length: 12 amino acids. V lost 5 bases and J 3 bases, leaving 6 bases between the germline ends. The CDR3 nucleotides read TGTGCCAGCAGCCCTGGGACAGATACGCAGTATTTT. As protein: CASSPGTDTQYF.

This clonotype was recorded a few times. This chain uses TRBV5-1 with TRBJ1-2, with 7 bases fitting TRBD1. The V gene end was trimmed by 4 bases and the J gene end by 3 bases; junction bases not matched to a gene: 3. CDR3 length: 13 amino acids. Per the germline V gene, CDR1 is SGHRS and CDR2 is YFSETQ. CDR3 bases: TGCGCCAGCAGCCGTACAGGGGACTATGGCTACACCTTC. Encoded protein: CASSRTGDYGYTF.

This CDR3 reads CASSGGTANQPQHF. The DNA for the CDR3 is TGTGCCAGCAGCGGTGGGACAGCAAATCAGCCCCAGCATTTT. V gene TRBV9 combines with J gene TRBJ1-5; TRBD1 agrees at 7 bases. V lost 3 bases to trimming and J lost 4 bases; unmatched junction nucleotides: 4. Germline CDR1 is SGDLS and CDR2 is YYNGEE. CDR3 length: 14 amino acids.

The chain couples TRBV7-2 to TRBJ2-7, with D possibly matching TRBD1 (6 bases). Germline CDR1 and CDR2: SGHTA and FQGNSA. This CDR3 is built from 12 residues. V shed 6 bases and J shed 4 bases, with 10 bases lying between them. The DNA of the CDR3 is TGTGCCAGCAGGAAACAGGGTTACGAGCAGTACTTC. It specifies CASRKQGYEQYF.

The rearrangement uses TRBV7-6 and TRBJ2-5; 11 nucleotides agree with TRBD2. V was clipped by 4 bases and J by 4 bases; unmatched bases: 8. The CDR3 sequence is 16 residues long. Germline CDR1 reads SGHVS; CDR2 reads FNYEAQ. Here the CDR3 DNA reads TGTGCCAGCAGCTCGTGGCTAGCGGGGGGATCAGAGACCCAGTACTTC. Translation: CASSSWLAGGSETQYF.

This chain joins TRBV9 and TRBJ1-1, with D perhaps matching TRBD1 (6 bases). V was pared by 7 bases and J by 4 bases, with 11 bases between. The germline CDR1 and CDR2 sequences are SGDLS and YYNGEE. This CDR3 is built from 12 residues. CDR3 region: CASYRDRTEAFF. CDR3 DNA sequence: TGTGCCAGCTACAGGGATCGCACTGAAGCTTTCTTT.